Below, one T cell receptor beta chain is given with its context. Its binding antigen is unknown. No qualities accompany the bases; no much larger clone lies one base away. Genomic DNA was extracted from sorted cells for sequencing of the TCRbeta CDR3 region. TCRbeta CDR3 regions were sequenced using the immunoSEQ Assay. TCRdb took this table from immuneACCESS and kept in-frame rearrangements with V and J called. Such tables lack part of the clones; where checked against another copy, unresolved V genes explain under half of the gap, and the rest is unexplained. The table for this sample lists 98,000 or so clones; under 95% of them were counted only once. The ten largest clonotypes hold 0.66% of the sample. These data come from a study of OX40 agonist ivuxolimab in advanced cancers. Some background on the complete study: Ivuxolimab was an agonistic, fully human IgG2 monoclonal antibody directed against OX40 (CD134), a costimulatory receptor. Intravenous ivuxolimab was administered to patients every 2 weeks at six dose levels: 0.01, 0.1, 0.3, 1.5, 3 and 10 mg/kg. Of the approximately 53 patients in dose escalation, about 20 had hepatocellular carcinoma, about 15 had melanoma, 9 had renal cell carcinoma and 9 had head and neck cancer. In the dose-escalation cohort, 70% to 85% of patients were male, and the mean age was 60 years with a range of about 20 to 80. Prior anti-PD-1, anti-PD-L1 or anti-CTLA-4 therapy was permitted, and checkpoint inhibitors had been received by roughly two fifths of dose-escalation patients. Partial responses occurred in three dose-escalation patients: two with cutaneous melanoma and one with hepatocellular carcinoma. Peripheral TCRbeta sequencing aimed to test whether ivuxolimab altered TCR sequence diversity and caused clonal T-cell expansion. The paper describes the monotherapy dose-escalation part (N = 52 patients) of the phase I trial of ivuxolimab. Beyond this particular receptor, the publication reports: Partial responders in the 0.1-3.0 mg/kg groups had among the lowest normalized peripheral clonal expansion, especially among CD8+ T cells. Low levels of normalized T-cell clonal expansion were also seen in some patients who did not respond. After ivuxolimab, expanded clones were on average more numerous among CD8+ T cells than among CD4+ T cells. At doses of 0.1 to 3.0 mg/kg, clonal expansion of both CD4+ and CD8+ blood T cells was observed from baseline to week 6. The antigen specificity of the peripheral T cells that underwent clonal expansion was not determined.

Patients with a history of autoimmune disease or receiving systemic immunosuppression were excluded from the trial. In every dose cohort, peripheral blood was drawn for TCR sequencing at baseline, cycle 4 day 1, and cycle 7 day 1. Samples came from an open-label, multicenter, first-in-human phase I dose-escalation trial of ivuxolimab. Adults with locally advanced or metastatic head and neck squamous cell, hepatocellular, melanoma or renal cell carcinoma were enrolled in the trial. Before TCR sequencing, CD4+ T cells and CD8+ T cells were sorted from peripheral blood as separate populations. Here the sequenced sample was CD4+ or CD8+ T cells sorted from blood, taken in a trial of the OX40 agonist ivuxolimab. The sequence was obtained from an adult with an advanced solid tumor such as melanoma, head and neck, liver or kidney cancer.

The bases are TGTGCCAGCAGCCCAGCCGGCCTTTCCTACGAGCAGTACTTC. Its protein reads: CASSPAGLSYEQYF. The chain uses TRBV7-8 and TRBJ2-7; the D gene is unclear. From the germline V gene, CDR1 is SGHVS and CDR2 is FQNEAQ. Measured from the cysteine to the phenylalanine, the CDR3 is 14 residues long. Of all the DNA, just the CDR3 is kept, 42 bases in frame from base 1. V drops 5 bases and J drops 1 base, leaving 12 bases in between. Extended through the reference TRBV7-8 and TRBJ2-7 proteins, this CDR3 yields the full variable domain: GAGVSQSPRYKVAKRGQDVALRCDPISGHVSLFWYQQALGQGPEFLTYFQNEAQLDKSGLPSDRFFAERPEGSVSTLKIQRTQQEDSAVYLCASSPAGLSYEQYFGPGTRLTVT.